These 27 T cell receptor beta chains were all obtained from the same sample, sequenced in a study of T-cell reconstitution after alpha-beta-depleted transplantation in children. Unique molecular identifiers were incorporated into the prepared TCRbeta library. TCRdb used MiXCR to reprocess the PCR reads, holding one entry per CDR3 protein. The table lists about 610,000 distinct CDR3 sequences, about 10% of them singletons. This sample comprised PBMCs from the stem cell graft donor, obtained from the stem cell graft. These receptors all come from a human donor who donated a stem cell graft to a child with acute myeloid leukemia.

In this sample, this clonotype turned up a few times. The V and J genes are TRBV20-1 and TRBJ1-2; no clear D gene. Germline values: CDR1 DFQATT, CDR2 SNEGSKA (reference sequence). V shed 6 bases and J shed 0 bases, with 11 bases lying between them. The CDR3 spans 13 residues. The CDR3 DNA follows: TGCAGTGCCAGTCCCCGACCTAACTATGGCTACACCTTC. Translating gives CSASPRPNYGYTF.

In this sample, this clonotype turned up many times. The chain has TRBV20-1 and TRBJ2-1, with TRBD2 matching 8 bases. From germline, CDR1 is DFQATT and CDR2 SNEGSKA (reference sequence). With 6 bases clipped from V and 9 bases from J, the junction kept 7 bases outside the gene matches. The CDR3 is made up of 12 amino acids. This chain's CDR3 is CSAKGLVGEQFF. The DNA for the CDR3 is TGCAGTGCAAAGGGACTAGTCGGTGAGCAGTTCTTC.

The rearrangement links TRBV6-2 or TRBV6-3 to TRBJ2-1; D ambiguous. The CDR3 has 12 residues. Looked up from germline, CDR1 is MNHEY and CDR2 is SVGEGT. Between the trimmed V and J ends, which lost 3 bases and 9 bases, there was a span of 9 bases. The CDR3 protein is CASSYFSGEQFF. CDR3 coding DNA: TGTGCCAGCAGTTATTTTTCGGGTGAGCAGTTCTTC.

This clonotype has only a few counts. The rearrangement links TRBV29-1 to TRBJ2-7; 11 nucleotides match TRBD1. V gave up 7 bases and J gave up 6 bases; unmatched junction bases: 8. Per germline, CDR1 SQVTM and CDR2 ANQGSEA. The CDR3 is made up of 13 amino acids. CDR3 protein: CSGAGQGAGEQYF. For the CDR3, the DNA is TGCAGCGGTGCTGGACAGGGGGCAGGCGAGCAGTACTTC.

The chain employs TRBV11-3 and TRBJ2-6, with D unresolved. Germline V gene sequence: CDR1 SGHNT, CDR2 YENEEA. Between the trimmed V and J ends, which lost 5 bases and 0 bases, there was a span of 8 bases. This CDR3 comprises 15 residues. This chain's CDR3 is CASSDGNSGANVLTF. CDR3 bases: TGTGCCAGCAGCGACGGCAACTCTGGGGCCAACGTCCTGACTTTC.

The chain links TRBV14 to TRBJ2-1; D might be TRBD2 (5 bases). This CDR3 has 18 residues. In germline, CDR1 is SGHDN, CDR2 FVKESK. V was clipped by 4 bases and J by 0 bases, with 19 bases between them. The CDR3 nucleotides are TGTGCCAGCAGCCCTCCCTGGGGTGGGAGACCCTCCTACAATGAGCAGTTCTTC. Protein: CASSPPWGGRPSYNEQFF.

There are many counts of this clonotype. V gene TRBV28 combines with J gene TRBJ2-7, with no clear D. This CDR3 contains 14 residues. Germline V gene sequence: CDR1 MDHEN, CDR2 SYDVKM. Trimming stripped 2 bases from V and 0 bases from J, with 8 bases between. DNA of the CDR3: TGTGCCAGCAGTTTAAGTCTGCGCTCCTACGAGCAGTACTTC. Protein product: CASSLSLRSYEQYF.

This clonotype was detected only a few times. This chain links TRBV3-1 with TRBJ2-7; TRBD2 matches 12 bases. Trimming at V came to 5 bases and at J to 12 bases, leaving 2 bases not matched to a gene. Looked up from germline, CDR1 is LGHDT and CDR2 is YNNKEL (reference sequence). This CDR3 region has 11 residues. In DNA, the CDR3 is TGTGCCAGCAGCTCTAGCGGGAGGGCGTACTTC. Translating it yields CASSSSGRAYF.

This sequence joins TRBV14 and TRBJ2-7; D uncertain. Germline CDR1 reads SGHDN; CDR2 reads FVKESK. Trimming left V 2 bases short and J 3 bases short, with 14 bases between. The CDR3 is made up of 15 amino acids. This chain's CDR3 is CASSQYAARYYEQYF. The DNA for the CDR3 is TGTGCCAGCAGCCAATACGCGGCCCGATACTACGAGCAGTACTTC. Variable domain in full (rest from reference TRBV14 and TRBJ2-7): EAGVTQFPSHSVIEKGQTVTLRCDPISGHDNLYWYRRVMGKEIKFLLHFVKESKQDESGMPNNRFLAERTGGTYSTLKVQPAELEDSGVYFCASSQYAARYYEQYFGPGTRLTVT.

The chain links TRBV7-2 to TRBJ2-7; either TRBD1 or TRBD2 may fit D (5 bases each). This CDR3 region has 13 residues. The V gene lost 3 bases and the J gene lost 3 bases, with 9 bases spanning the gap. Germline CDR1 is SGHTA and CDR2 is FQGNSA. CDR3 in amino acids: CASSFGALYEQYF. Here the CDR3 DNA reads TGTGCCAGCAGCTTCGGGGCCCTCTACGAGCAGTACTTC.

The chain uses TRBV7-2 and TRBJ2-1; 14 bases are a match to TRBD2. The CDR3 contains 16 residues. Germline CDR1 SGHTA, CDR2 FQGNSA. After removal of 2 bases from V and 7 bases from J, the junction contained 4 bases not matched to a gene. The CDR3 bases are TGTGCCAGCAGCTTAAGGGGACTAGCGGGAGTGAATGAGCAGTTCTTC. Translating it yields CASSLRGLAGVNEQFF.

This clonotype was recorded a few times. The rearrangement joins TRBV4-3 to TRBJ2-1; D might be TRBD1 or TRBD2, each matching 6 bases. Trimming pared 0 bases from V and 4 bases from J, leaving 13 bases between. Germline loops: CDR1 LGHNA, CDR2 YSLEER. The CDR3 runs 16 residues. The CDR3 DNA sequence: TGCGCCAGCAGCCAAGATTATAGGAGGGGGTACAATGAGCAGTTCTTC. Protein: CASSQDYRRGYNEQFF.

This clonotype was counted ten times or more. The chain carries TRBV29-1 and TRBJ1-5, with 7 bases lining up with TRBD1. Germline loops: CDR1 SQVTM, CDR2 ANQGSEA. There are 15 residues in the CDR3. Germline trimming cut 5 bases from V and 0 bases from J; bases unmatched to any gene: 7. CDR3 bases: TGCAGCGTTCGGGACAGCAACTTTAGCAATCAGCCCCAGCATTTT. Amino acids: CSVRDSNFSNQPQHF.

The CDR3 sequence: CSARDGANPSYEQYF. The CDR3 DNA is TGCAGTGCTAGAGATGGGGCAAACCCCTCCTACGAGCAGTACTTC. The chain combines TRBV20-1 with TRBJ2-7; D is perhaps TRBD1 (5 bases). V lost 0 bases and J 0 bases, leaving 12 bases between the germline ends. Germline V lookup: CDR1 DFQATT, CDR2 SNEGSKA (reference sequence). The CDR3 consists of 15 residues.

The table lists this clonotype with many counts. The chain recombines TRBV24-1 with TRBJ2-3; TRBD2 matches at 7 bases. CDR3 size: 16 residues. The J segment lost 0 bases and the V segment lost 3 bases, leaving 5 bases of the junction unmatched. The germline gives CDR1 KGHDR, CDR2 SFDVKD. In DNA, the CDR3 is TGTGCCACCAGTGATCGTGGGGACTACAGCACAGATACGCAGTATTTT. Translation gives CATSDRGDYSTDTQYF.

This chain joins TRBV24-1 and TRBJ2-1; D ambiguous. Germline CDR1 and CDR2: KGHDR and SFDVKD. This CDR3 contains 12 residues. The ends were cut back, 7 bases at V and 7 bases at J, with 10 bases in the middle. The CDR3 protein is CATSQESNEQFF. CDR3 in DNA: TGTGCCACCAGCCAGGAGTCGAATGAGCAGTTCTTC.

This clonotype came up a few times. The genes are TRBV6-4 and TRBJ1-5; 8 nucleotides agree with TRBD1. CDR3 length equals 19 residues. Germline V lookup: CDR1 MRHNA, CDR2 SNTAGT. V dropped 7 bases and J dropped 0; count of bases not matched to a gene: 17. CDR3 region: CASTPDLGQVRLSNQPQHF. In DNA form, the CDR3 reads TGTGCCAGCACCCCCGATTTGGGACAGGTACGCCTTAGCAATCAGCCCCAGCATTTT.

This clonotype was found a few times. This chain links TRBV5-6 with TRBJ2-5, with D maybe TRBD2 (6 bases). Germline V CDR1 and CDR2: SGHDT, YYEEEE. The CDR3 is made up of 15 amino acids. Trimming cost V 1 base and J 4 bases, with 14 bases left between them. The DNA of the CDR3 is TGTGCCAGCAGCTTGATAGCAAAGGGAGGAGAGACCCAGTACTTC. Translation: CASSLIAKGGETQYF.

Turning to this clonotype: A much bigger clone sits one base away, suggesting this may be a read error. V is TRBV12-3 or TRBV12-4 and J is TRBJ2-2; TRBD2 matches 12 bases. V lost 7 bases to trimming and J lost 8 bases; unmatched junction nucleotides: 8. CDR3 size: 15 residues. CDR3 sequence reads: CASILAGGPSGELFF. The DNA of the CDR3 is TGTGCCAGCATTCTAGCGGGAGGGCCCTCGGGGGAGCTGTTTTTT.

A few counts support this clonotype. The CDR3 protein is CASSSDGGYTF. The DNA of the CDR3 is TGCGCCAGCAGCTCGGACGGAGGCTACACCTTC. V gene TRBV5-1 combines with J gene TRBJ1-2; D unclear. V lost 3 bases and J lost 8, with 8 bases in between. The germline CDR1 and CDR2 sequences are SGHRS and YFSETQ. The CDR3 loop spans 11 amino acids.

This clonotype was seen ten or more times. The chain joins TRBV30 to TRBJ1-1; no clear D. The germline V and J ends were trimmed by 3 bases and 7 bases, with 9 bases remaining between them. CDR3 size: 11 residues. Germline V CDR1 and CDR2: GTSNPN, SVGIG (reference sequence). The chain's CDR3 is CAWSGRDEAFF. The CDR3 DNA follows: TGTGCCTGGAGCGGGCGGGATGAAGCTTTCTTT.

This clonotype showed up just a few times. This chain connects TRBV9 to TRBJ2-5; TRBD1 matches at 9 bases. The V and J ends lost 0 bases and 5 bases, in that order; junction bases with no gene match: 5. CDR3 length: 15 amino acids. CDR1 SGDLS and CDR2 YYNGEE come from the germline V gene. CDR3 sequence: CASSVEGQGTETQYF. The CDR3 DNA is TGTGCCAGCAGCGTAGAGGGACAGGGTACGGAGACCCAGTACTTC.

In its sample, this clonotype was seen many times. This rearrangement joins TRBV30 to TRBJ1-2; 9 bases map to TRBD1. The junction had 4 bases not matched to a gene; V was cut back by 0 bases and J by 11 bases. The CDR3 length is 12 residues. Germline V gene sequence: CDR1 GTSNPN, CDR2 SVGIG (reference sequence). The chain's CDR3 is CAWSVRGQGYTF. The CDR3 bases are TGTGCCTGGAGTGTACGCGGACAGGGGTACACCTTC.

This clonotype was found a few times. V is TRBV10-3 and J is TRBJ2-4; 7 nucleotides match TRBD1. This CDR3 comprises 14 residues. Germline V gene sequence: CDR1 ENHRY, CDR2 SYGVKD. With V trimmed by 2 bases and J by 7 bases, 5 bases remained unmatched. The CDR3 loop is CAISEPGQLNIQYF. For the CDR3, the DNA is TGTGCCATCAGTGAGCCGGGACAGTTGAACATTCAGTACTTC.

This chain connects TRBV5-4 to TRBJ2-1; the D gene is possibly TRBD2 (7 bases). In germline, CDR1 is SGHNT, CDR2 YYREEE (reference sequence). The length of the CDR3 is 15 residues. V was clipped by 4 bases and J by 2 bases, with 13 bases between them. CDR3 nucleotide sequence: TGTGCCAGCAGCCAGAGGGGGGGGACCTACAATGAGCAGTTCTTC. This translates into CASSQRGGTYNEQFF. Together with reference TRBV5-4 and TRBJ2-1, the CDR3 gives the full variable domain: ETGVTQSPTHLIKTRGQQVTLRCSSQSGHNTVSWYQQALGQGPQFIFQYYREEENGRGNFPPRFSGLQFPNYSSELNVNALELDDSALYLCASSQRGGTYNEQFFGPGTRLTVL.

This chain connects TRBV7-2 to TRBJ2-2; D gene uncertain. Germline CDR1 SGHTA, CDR2 FQGNSA. V lost 0 bases and J lost 6, with 8 bases in between. This CDR3 region has 14 residues. CDR3 in DNA: TGTGCCAGCAGCTTAGCCCCCTCGGCCGGGGAGCTGTTTTTT. Translated: CASSLAPSAGELFF.

There are a few counts of this clonotype. This chain connects TRBV4-2 to TRBJ2-7, with D maybe TRBD2 (6 bases). From germline, CDR1 is LGHNA and CDR2 YNFKEQ. The ends were cut back, 5 bases at V and 6 bases at J, with 17 bases in the middle. There are 14 residues in the CDR3. CDR3 nucleotides: TGTGCCAGCAGCAGACCGGGAGCGAGGACCGAGCAGTACTTC. Translating it yields CASSRPGARTEQYF.